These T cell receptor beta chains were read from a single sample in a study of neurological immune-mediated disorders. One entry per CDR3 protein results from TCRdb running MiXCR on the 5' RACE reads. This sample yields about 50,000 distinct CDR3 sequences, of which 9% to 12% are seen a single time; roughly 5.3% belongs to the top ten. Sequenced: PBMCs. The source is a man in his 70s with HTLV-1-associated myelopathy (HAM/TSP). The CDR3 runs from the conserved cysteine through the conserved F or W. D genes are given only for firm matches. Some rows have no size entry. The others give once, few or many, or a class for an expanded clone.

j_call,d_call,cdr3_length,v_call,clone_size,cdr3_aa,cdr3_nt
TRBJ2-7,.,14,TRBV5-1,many,CASSPGGQGYEQYF,TGCGCCAGCAGCCCAGGGGGGCAGGGATACGAGCAGTACTTC
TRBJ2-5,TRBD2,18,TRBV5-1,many,CASSRLVPAGVYQETQYF,TGCGCCAGCAGCCGCTTGGTTCCCGCGGGGGTGTACCAAGAGACCCAGTACTTC
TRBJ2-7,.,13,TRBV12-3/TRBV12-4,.,CASSLDASYGQYF,TGTGCCAGCAGTTTAGACGCATCCTACGGGCAGTACTTC
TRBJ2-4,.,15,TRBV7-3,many,CASSLNRDPKNIQYF,TGTGCCAGCAGCCTCAACCGGGACCCAAAAAACATTCAGTACTTC
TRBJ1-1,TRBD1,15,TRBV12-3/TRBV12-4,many,CASRARGTLNTEAFF,TGTGCCAGCAGGGCCAGGGGGACTTTGAACACTGAAGCTTTCTTT
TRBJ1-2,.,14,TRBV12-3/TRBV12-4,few,CASSFRPTANGYTF,TGTGCCAGCAGTTTCCGGCCGACAGCCAATGGCTACACCTTC
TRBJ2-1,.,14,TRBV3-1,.,CASSQGAASGEQFF,TGTGCCAGCAGCCAAGGGGCGGCTTCCGGGGAGCAGTTCTTC
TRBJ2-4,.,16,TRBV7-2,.,CASCHGKIQAKNIQYF,TGTGCCAGCTGCCATGGCAAAATTCAAGCCAAAAACATTCAGTACTTC
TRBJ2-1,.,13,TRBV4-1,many,CASSQEWRNEQFF,TGCGCCAGCAGCCAAGAATGGCGGAATGAGCAGTTCTTC
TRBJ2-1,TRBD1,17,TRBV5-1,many,CASSLTIGDRVTNEQFF,TGCGCCAGCAGCTTAACGATTGGGGACAGGGTGACCAATGAGCAGTTCTTC
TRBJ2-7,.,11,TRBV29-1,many,CSVGSGYEQYF,TGCAGCGTTGGATCGGGCTACGAGCAGTACTTC
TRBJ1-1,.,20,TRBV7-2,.,CASSFYICSAGGQWNTEAFF,.
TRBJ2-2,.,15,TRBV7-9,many,CASSPISTGTGELFF,TGTGCCAGCAGCCCAATATCCACAGGGACCGGGGAGCTGTTTTTT
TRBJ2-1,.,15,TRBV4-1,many,CASSQGQVSYNEQFF,TGCGCCAGCAGCCAAGGACAAGTCTCTTACAATGAGCAGTTCTTC
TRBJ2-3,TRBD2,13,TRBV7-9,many,CASSKTSGDTQYF,TGTGCCAGCAGCAAAACTAGCGGAGATACGCAGTATTTT
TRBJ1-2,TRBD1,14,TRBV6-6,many,CASSYPDRGGGYTF,TGTGCCAGCAGTTACCCGGACAGGGGCGGTGGCTACACCTTC
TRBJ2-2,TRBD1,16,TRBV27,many,CASRRPGQGNTGELFF,TGTGCCAGCAGACGACCGGGACAGGGAAACACCGGGGAGCTGTTTTTT
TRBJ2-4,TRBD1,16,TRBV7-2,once,CASSLDRGLAKNIHYF,TGTGCCAGCAGCTTGGACAGGGGGTTAGCCAAAAACATTCATTACTTC
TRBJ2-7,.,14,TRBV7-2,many,CASSLSGIAYEQYF,TGTGCCAGCAGCTTATCTGGGATAGCCTACGAGCAGTACTTC
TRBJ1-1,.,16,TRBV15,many,CATSRDINPGQTEAFF,TGTGCCACCAGCAGAGATATAAATCCGGGCCAAACTGAAGCTTTCTTT
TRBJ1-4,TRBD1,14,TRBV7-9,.,CASSWEQGAEKLFF,TGTGCCAGCAGTTGGGAACAGGGGGCTGAAAAACTGTTTTTT
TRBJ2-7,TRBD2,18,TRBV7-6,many,CASSPTRTSGRASYEQYF,TGTGCCAGCAGCCCGACGCGGACTAGCGGGAGGGCCTCCTACGAGCAGTACTTC
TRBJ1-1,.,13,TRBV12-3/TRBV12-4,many,CASSPSTFAEAFF,TGTGCCAGCAGTCCCTCGACCTTTGCTGAAGCTTTCTTT
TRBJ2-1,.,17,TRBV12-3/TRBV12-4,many,CASRGSDIALPYNEQFF,TGTGCCAGCAGAGGTTCTGACATAGCTTTACCCTACAATGAGCAGTTCTTC
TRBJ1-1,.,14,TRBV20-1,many,CSAREGGLNTEAFF,TGCAGTGCTAGAGAAGGGGGGCTGAACACTGAAGCTTTCTTT
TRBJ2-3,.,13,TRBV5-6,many,CASSSNSADTQYF,TGTGCCAGCAGCTCAAACTCCGCCGATACGCAGTATTTT
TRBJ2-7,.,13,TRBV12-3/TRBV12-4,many,CASSLQSHHEQYF,TGTGCCAGCAGTTTGCAGTCCCACCACGAGCAGTACTTC
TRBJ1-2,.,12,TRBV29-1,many,CSAGIPLYGYTF,TGCAGCGCGGGGATTCCCCTCTATGGCTACACCTTC
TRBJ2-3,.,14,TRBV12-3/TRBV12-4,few,CASSLQQVTDTQYF,TGTGCCAGCAGTTTACAGCAGGTCACAGATACGCAGTATTTT
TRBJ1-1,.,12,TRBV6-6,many,CASSYERTEAFF,TGTGCCAGCAGTTACGAACGCACTGAAGCTTTCTTT
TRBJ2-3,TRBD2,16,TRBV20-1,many,CSAGTSGRRGADTQYF,TGCAGTGCCGGGACTAGCGGGAGAAGAGGCGCAGATACGCAGTATTTT
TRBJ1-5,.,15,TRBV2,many,CASSDGPGINQPQHF,TGTGCCAGCAGTGACGGTCCCGGGATAAATCAGCCCCAGCATTTT
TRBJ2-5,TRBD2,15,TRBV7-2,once,CASSRRGVGGETQYF,TGTGCCAGCAGCCGAAGAGGGGTGGGAGGGGAGACCCAGTACTTC
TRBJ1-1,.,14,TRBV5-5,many,CASSLGWANTEAFF,TGTGCCAGCAGCTTGGGGTGGGCAAACACTGAAGCTTTCTTT
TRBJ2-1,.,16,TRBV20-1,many,CSAREMRRSSYNEQFF,TGCAGTGCTAGAGAGATGCGGAGGAGCTCCTACAATGAGCAGTTCTTC
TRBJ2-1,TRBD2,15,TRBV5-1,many,CASSLGGEREAAEFF,TGCGCCAGCAGCTTGGGCGGGGAGCGGGAGGCGGCGGAGTTCTTC
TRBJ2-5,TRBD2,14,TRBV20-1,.,CSARLAGVRETQYF,TGCAGTGCTCGACTAGCGGGAGTCAGAGAGACCCAGTACTTC
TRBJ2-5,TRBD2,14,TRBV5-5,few,CASSPSGRKETQYF,TGTGCCAGCAGCCCCAGCGGGAGGAAGGAGACCCAGTACTTC
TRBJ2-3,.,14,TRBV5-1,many,CASSLRTHTDTQYF,TGCGCCAGCAGCTTACGGACGCACACAGATACGCAGTATTTT
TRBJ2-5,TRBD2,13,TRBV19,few,CATGTRESETQYF,TGTGCTACCGGGACTAGAGAGTCGGAGACCCAGTACTTC
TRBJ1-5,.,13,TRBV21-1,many,CASSGYANQPQHF,TGTGCCAGCAGCGGGTATGCCAATCAGCCCCAGCATTTT
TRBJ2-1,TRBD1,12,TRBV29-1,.,CSVWTGGNEQFF,TGCAGCGTTTGGACAGGGGGCAATGAGCAGTTCTTC
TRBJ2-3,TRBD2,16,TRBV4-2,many,CASSQAGSSGRDTQYF,TGTGCCAGCAGCCAAGCGGGGTCTAGCGGGAGAGATACGCAGTATTTT
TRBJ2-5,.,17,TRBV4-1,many,CASSHARVGGNQEAQYF,TGCGCCAGCAGCCACGCTCGAGTTGGCGGGAATCAAGAGGCCCAGTACTTC
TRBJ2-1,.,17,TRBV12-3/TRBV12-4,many,CASIDPGWGGQGMEQFF,TGTGCCAGCATAGATCCGGGTTGGGGGGGCCAAGGGATGGAGCAGTTCTTC
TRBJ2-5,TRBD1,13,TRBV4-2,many,CASSRDREETQYF,TGTGCCAGCAGCAGGGACAGGGAGGAGACCCAGTACTTC
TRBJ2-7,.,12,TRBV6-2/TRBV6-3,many,CASKDPKGEQYF,TGTGCCAGCAAAGACCCCAAGGGCGAGCAGTACTTC
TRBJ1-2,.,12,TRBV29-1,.,CSVDGDNYGYTF,TGCAGCGTTGACGGAGACAACTATGGCTACACCTTC
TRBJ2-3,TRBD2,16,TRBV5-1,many,CASSPLTSGTADTQYF,TGCGCCAGCAGCCCCCTCACTAGCGGGACCGCAGATACGCAGTATTTT
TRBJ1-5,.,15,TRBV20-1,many,CSARDPRGGIQPQHF,TGCAGTGCTAGAGATCCGAGGGGCGGAATCCAGCCCCAGCATTTT
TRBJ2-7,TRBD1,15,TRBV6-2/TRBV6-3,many,CASNDGTGGAYEQYF,TGTGCCAGCAACGACGGGACAGGGGGCGCGTACGAGCAGTACTTC
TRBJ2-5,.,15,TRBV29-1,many,CSVHWVPQDQETQYF,TGCAGCGTTCACTGGGTCCCACAAGATCAAGAGACCCAGTACTTC
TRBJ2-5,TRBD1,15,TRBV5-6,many,CASTQNRGKGETQYF,TGTGCCAGCACACAGAACAGGGGAAAGGGGGAGACCCAGTACTTC
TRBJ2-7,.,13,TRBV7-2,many,CASSLASSYEQYF,TGTGCCAGCAGCTTAGCTAGCTCCTACGAGCAGTACTTC